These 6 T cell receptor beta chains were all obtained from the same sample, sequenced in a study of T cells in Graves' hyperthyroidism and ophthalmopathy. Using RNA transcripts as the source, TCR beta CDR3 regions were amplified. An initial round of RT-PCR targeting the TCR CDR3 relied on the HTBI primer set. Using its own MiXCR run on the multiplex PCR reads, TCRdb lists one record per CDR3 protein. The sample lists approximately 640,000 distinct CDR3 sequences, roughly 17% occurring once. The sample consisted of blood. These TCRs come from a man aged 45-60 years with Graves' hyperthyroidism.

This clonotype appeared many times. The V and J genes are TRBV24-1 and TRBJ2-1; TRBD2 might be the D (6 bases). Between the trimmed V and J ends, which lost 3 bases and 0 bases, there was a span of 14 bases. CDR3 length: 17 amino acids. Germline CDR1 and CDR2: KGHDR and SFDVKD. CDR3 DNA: TGTGCCACCAGTGATCCCGTAGCGGAGAGCTCCTACAATGAGCAGTTCTTC. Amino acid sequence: CATSDPVAESSYNEQFF.

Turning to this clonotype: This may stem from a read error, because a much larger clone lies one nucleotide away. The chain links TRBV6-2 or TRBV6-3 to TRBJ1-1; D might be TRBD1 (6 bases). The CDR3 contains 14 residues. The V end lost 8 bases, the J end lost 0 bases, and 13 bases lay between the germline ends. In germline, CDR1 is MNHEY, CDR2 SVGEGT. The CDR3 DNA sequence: TGTGCCAGCGGTATCGGACAGATGAACACTGAAGCTTTCTTT. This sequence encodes CASGIGQMNTEAFF.

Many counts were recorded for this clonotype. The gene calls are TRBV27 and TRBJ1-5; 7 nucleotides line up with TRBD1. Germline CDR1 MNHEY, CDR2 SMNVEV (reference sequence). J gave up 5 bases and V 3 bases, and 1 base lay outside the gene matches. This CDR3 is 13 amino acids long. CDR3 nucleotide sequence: TGTGCCAGCAGTTTGACAGGGCATCAGCCCCAGCATTTT. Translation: CASSLTGHQPQHF.

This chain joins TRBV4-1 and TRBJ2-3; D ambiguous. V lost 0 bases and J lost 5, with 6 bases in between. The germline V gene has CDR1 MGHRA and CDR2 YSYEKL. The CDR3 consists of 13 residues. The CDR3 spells CASSQDLLDTQYF. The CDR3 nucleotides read TGCGCCAGCAGCCAAGATTTGTTAGATACGCAGTATTTT.

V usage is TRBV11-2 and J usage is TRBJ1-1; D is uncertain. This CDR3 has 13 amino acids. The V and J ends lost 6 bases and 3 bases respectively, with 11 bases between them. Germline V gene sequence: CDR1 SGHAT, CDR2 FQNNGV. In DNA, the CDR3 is TGTGCCAGCAGTTTTGCTTTGGACACTGAAGCTTTCTTT. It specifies CASSFALDTEAFF.

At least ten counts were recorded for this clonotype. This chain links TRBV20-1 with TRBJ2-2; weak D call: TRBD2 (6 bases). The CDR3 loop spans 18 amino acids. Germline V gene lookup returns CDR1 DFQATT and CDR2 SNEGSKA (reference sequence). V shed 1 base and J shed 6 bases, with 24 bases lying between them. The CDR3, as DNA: TGCAGTGCTAGAGCCTACGGGGACTTCCCGAGGCCCGCCGGGGAGCTGTTTTTT. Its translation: CSARAYGDFPRPAGELFF.